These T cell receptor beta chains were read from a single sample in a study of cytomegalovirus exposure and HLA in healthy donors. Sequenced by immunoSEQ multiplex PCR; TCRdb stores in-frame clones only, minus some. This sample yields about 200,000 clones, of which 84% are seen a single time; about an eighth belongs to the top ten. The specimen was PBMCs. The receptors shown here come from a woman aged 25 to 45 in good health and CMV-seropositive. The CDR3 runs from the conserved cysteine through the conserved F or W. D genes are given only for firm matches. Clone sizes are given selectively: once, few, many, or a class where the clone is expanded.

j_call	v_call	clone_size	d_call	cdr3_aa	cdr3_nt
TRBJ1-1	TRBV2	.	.	CASARETVNTEAFF	TGTGCCAGCGCCCGCGAAACTGTGAACACTGAAGCTTTCTTT
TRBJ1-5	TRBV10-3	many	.	CAISSEINQPQHF	TGTGCCATCAGTTCGGAGATCAATCAGCCCCAGCATTTT
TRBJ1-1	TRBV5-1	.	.	CASRPTSGSPLGTEAFF	TGCGCCAGCAGACCAACCTCGGGGTCCCCCCTGGGCACTGAAGCTTTCTTT
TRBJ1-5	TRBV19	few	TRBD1	CASSSTGTGRQPQHF	TGTGCCAGTAGTAGTACCGGGACAGGGAGGCAGCCCCAGCATTTT
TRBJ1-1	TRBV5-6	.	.	CASSFWGVGGGSTEAFF	TGTGCCAGCAGCTTCTGGGGAGTCGGGGGAGGGTCCACTGAAGCTTTCTTT
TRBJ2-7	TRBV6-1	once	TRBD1	CVTLGQGVYEQYF	TGTGTGACTTTAGGACAGGGAGTCTACGAGCAGTACTTC
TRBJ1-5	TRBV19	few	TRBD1	CASREGAGQFQPQHF	TGTGCCAGTAGAGAGGGGGCGGGGCAATTTCAGCCCCAGCATTTT
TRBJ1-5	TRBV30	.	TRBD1	CAWRGGQGPQHF	TGTGCCTGGAGAGGGGGCCAGGGGCCCCAGCATTTT
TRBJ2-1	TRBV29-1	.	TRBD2	CSVEFSGSIYEQFF	TGCAGCGTTGAGTTTAGCGGGAGTATATATGAGCAGTTCTTC
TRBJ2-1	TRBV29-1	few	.	CSVGGNYNEQFF	TGCAGCGTTGGAGGGAACTACAATGAGCAGTTCTTC
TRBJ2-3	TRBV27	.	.	CASSSWRAQYF	TGTGCCAGCAGTTCCTGGAGGGCGCAGTATTTT
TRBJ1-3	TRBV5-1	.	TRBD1	CASSFSRTGTGNTIYF	TGCGCCAGCAGCTTCTCAAGGACAGGCACTGGAAACACCATATATTTT
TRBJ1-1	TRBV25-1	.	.	CASSESSGFSGRATEAFF	TGTGCCAGCAGTGAATCGAGCGGGTTCTCGGGACGTGCCACTGAAGCTTTCTTT
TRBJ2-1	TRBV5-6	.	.	CASSFSGYNEQFF	TGTGCCAGCAGCTTCTCGGGGTACAATGAGCAGTTCTTC
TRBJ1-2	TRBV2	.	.	CASGAGWDGYTF	TGTGCCAGCGGGGCGGGGTGGGATGGCTACACCTTC
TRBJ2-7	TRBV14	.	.	CASSRGYEQYF	TGTGCCAGCAGCCGAGGCTACGAGCAGTACTTC
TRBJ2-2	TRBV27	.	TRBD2	CASRPSRGLANTGELFF	TGTGCCAGCAGACCCAGCAGGGGACTAGCGAACACCGGGGAGCTGTTTTTT